Below, 23 T cell receptor beta chains from the same sample are listed, as sequenced in a study of T cell responses to AZD1222 COVID-19 vaccine. Profiling relied on immunoSEQ multiplex PCR, and the TCRdb table lists in-frame clones only, not all of them. The table includes 90,000 to 150,000 clones, roughly nine tenths detected once. The specimen comprised peripheral blood, sampled 28 days after the second AZD1222 dose. These receptors originate from an adult who received the AZD1222 COVID-19 vaccine.

The rearrangement uses TRBV18 and TRBJ1-1; weak D call: TRBD1 (5 bases). CDR1 and CDR2 from the germline V gene are KGHSH and LQKENI. The V and J ends lost 1 base and 7 bases respectively, with 13 bases between them. This CDR3 spans 14 amino acids. CDR3 nucleotides: TGTGCCAGCTCACCACTTCTAGGGACCGTTGAAGCTTTCTTT. Its protein is CASSPLLGTVEAFF.

The rearrangement joins TRBV5-1 to TRBJ1-3, with D maybe TRBD1 (6 bases). This CDR3 is 15 amino acids long. Per the germline V gene, CDR1 is SGHRS and CDR2 is YFSETQ. The V gene lost 0 bases and the J gene lost 2 bases, with 9 bases spanning the gap. The CDR3 DNA reads as TGCGCCAGCAGCTTGGTACAGGGACCTGGAAACACCATATATTTT. Translation gives CASSLVQGPGNTIYF.

The gene calls are TRBV9 and TRBJ2-1; 8 bases are shared with TRBD2. This CDR3 comprises 16 residues. J was trimmed by 9 bases and V by 0 bases; bases with no gene match: 11. Germline V CDR1 and CDR2: SGDLS, YYNGEE. CDR3 region: CASSVEVGGAFSEQFF. CDR3 bases: TGTGCCAGCAGCGTAGAGGTCGGGGGGGCATTCAGTGAGCAGTTCTTC.

V usage is TRBV9 and J usage is TRBJ2-1; 9 bases fit TRBD1. The CDR3 has 14 amino acids. Germline trimming cut 4 bases from V and 9 bases from J; bases unmatched to any gene: 8. Germline CDR1 reads SGDLS; CDR2 reads YYNGEE. In DNA, the CDR3 is TGTGCCAGCAGCATCGGGACAGGGACCGGTGAGCAGTTCTTC. Its protein is CASSIGTGTGEQFF. Combining the CDR3 with reference TRBV9 and TRBJ2-1 gives the whole variable domain DSGVTQTPKHLITATGQRVTLRCSPRSGDLSVYWYQQSLDQGLQFLIQYYNGEERAKGNILERFSAQQFPDLHSELNLSSLELGDSALYFCASSIGTGTGEQFFGPGTRLTVL.

V is TRBV6-9 and J is TRBJ1-6, with D unclear. Trimming shortened V by 0 bases and J by 0 bases, and 15 bases separated the two germline ends. The CDR3 consists of 19 residues. Germline lookup yields CDR1 MNHGY and CDR2 SVAAGI. CDR3 region: CASSYSVIGRLSYNSPLHF. Written as DNA, the CDR3 is TGTGCCAGCAGTTATTCGGTCATAGGACGGCTCTCCTATAATTCACCCCTCCACTTT.

The rearrangement links TRBV7-2 to TRBJ1-3; the match to TRBD1 covers 7 bases. The V and J ends lost 5 bases and 0 bases, in that order; junction bases with no gene match: 1. CDR1 SGHTA and CDR2 FQGNSA come from the germline V gene. The CDR3 runs to 14 residues. Here the CDR3 DNA reads TGTGCCAGCAGCCGGGACAGCTCTGGAAACACCATATATTTT. Its protein is CASSRDSSGNTIYF.

This chain links TRBV10-3 with TRBJ2-2, with a tentative D call TRBD2 (5 bases). CDR3 size: 13 residues. CDR1 and CDR2 from the germline V gene are ENHRY and SYGVKD. V lost 6 bases and J lost 5, with 10 bases in between. Written as DNA, the CDR3 is TGTGCCATCAGCCCACTAGTGACCGGGGAGCTGTTTTTT. Amino acid sequence: CAISPLVTGELFF.

The chain employs TRBV3-1 (or the pseudogene TRBV3-2) and TRBJ2-4; the D is unclear. CDR3 length: 13 amino acids. From germline, CDR1 is LGHDT and CDR2 YNNKEL (reference sequence). Trimming removed 4 bases from V and 6 bases from J, with 10 bases in between. CDR3 sequence (DNA): TGTGCCAGCAGCCGCAATTCTGGAAACATTCAGTACTTC. Encoded protein: CASSRNSGNIQYF.

The chain combines TRBV28 with TRBJ2-7; D is ambiguous. This CDR3 has 11 residues. V lost 3 bases, J lost 7 bases, and 7 bases lay in between. Per germline, CDR1 MDHEN and CDR2 SYDVKM. CDR3 coding DNA: TGTGCCAGCAGTTTTATCCGGGAGCAGTACTTC. This translates into CASSFIREQYF.

This chain links TRBV21-1 with TRBJ2-2; the table's D call, TRBD2, was not checked against the DNA. TRBV21-1 has pseudogene status. This CDR3 is built from 16 residues. Here the CDR3 DNA reads TGTGCCAGCAGCAGCCAAGAGCGGGAGTTCACCGGGGAGCTGTTTTTT. It specifies CASSSQEREFTGELFF.

The gene calls are TRBV6-5 and TRBJ1-5, with D possibly matching TRBD1 (5 bases). With 3 bases removed from V and 2 bases from J, the gap between germline ends came to 8 bases. This CDR3 comprises 14 residues. Germline V CDR1 and CDR2: MNHEY, SVGAGI. CDR3 protein: CASSYSGRNQPQHF. DNA of the CDR3: TGTGCCAGCAGTTATTCGGGGCGCAATCAGCCCCAGCATTTT.

In the case of this clone: This same CDR3 is encoded by further DNA sequences in the sample. The V and J genes are TRBV12-3 or TRBV12-4 and TRBJ2-5; possibly TRBD2 for D (5 bases). V lost 6 bases and J lost 4, with 9 bases in between. The CDR3 contains 12 residues. The CDR3 loop is CASSPAGETQYF. The CDR3 nucleotides are TGTGCCAGCAGCCCCGCGGGAGAGACCCAGTACTTC.

The rearrangement links TRBV14 to TRBJ1-5; possible D gene TRBD1, 5 bases. The ends were cut back, 4 bases at V and 1 base at J, with 8 bases in the middle. Germline loops: CDR1 SGHDN, CDR2 FVKESK. CDR3 length: 14 residues. The CDR3 bases are TGTGCCAGCAGCCCGAGGGGCAGCAATCAGCCCCAGCATTTT. Protein product: CASSPRGSNQPQHF.

The gene calls are TRBV7-9 and TRBJ1-2, with a possible D match to TRBD1 (5 bases). V was trimmed by 6 bases and J by 6 bases, leaving 11 bases between them. This CDR3 contains 12 residues. CDR1 SEHNR and CDR2 FQNEAQ come from the germline V gene (reference sequence). CDR3 nucleotides: TGTGCCAGCAGAGGGACCTCAGATGGCTACACCTTC. As protein: CASRGTSDGYTF.

The chain is built from TRBV7-2 and TRBJ1-1; the D gene is possibly TRBD1 (5 bases). Germline V CDR1 and CDR2: SGHTA, FQGNSA. The CDR3 extends over 14 amino acids. The V end was cut by 5 bases, the J end by 1 base, with 11 bases between. The CDR3 DNA reads as TGTGCCAGCAGCCCGGGGCAGGGGAACACTGAAGCTTTCTTT. It is translated as CASSPGQGNTEAFF.

The V call is TRBV7-3, the J call TRBJ1-1; tentative D call: TRBD1 (5 bases). The V end lost 5 bases, the J end lost 0 bases, and 10 bases lay between the germline ends. This CDR3 is built from 14 residues. CDR1 SGHTA and CDR2 FQGTGA come from the germline V gene. In DNA, the CDR3 is TGTGCCAGCAGCAGGGAGGGGATGAACACTGAAGCTTTCTTT. Translation gives CASSREGMNTEAFF. Based on the CDR3 plus reference TRBV7-3 and TRBJ1-1, the full variable domain is GAGVSQTPSNKVTEKGKYVELRCDPISGHTALYWYRQSLGQGPEFLIYFQGTGAADDSGLPNDRFFAVRPEGSVSTLKIQRTERGDSAVYLCASSREGMNTEAFFGQGTRLTVV.

The J gene is TRBJ1-4, the V gene TRBV9; 9 nucleotides match TRBD1. CDR1 is SGDLS and CDR2 is YYNGEE in the germline V gene. V trimming: 1 base; J trimming: 8 bases; junction bases outside the gene matches: 6. This CDR3 is 15 amino acids long. The CDR3 sequence: CASSVMGQGSEKLFF. CDR3 nucleotide sequence: TGTGCCAGCAGCGTAATGGGACAGGGCAGCGAAAAACTGTTTTTT.

The chain joins TRBV6-5 to TRBJ1-1; D not resolved. Germline CDR1 reads MNHEY; CDR2 reads SVGAGI. Trimming pared 5 bases from V and 3 bases from J, leaving 10 bases between. CDR3 length equals 13 residues. CDR3 region: CASSRFRDTEAFF. DNA of the CDR3: TGTGCCAGCAGTAGGTTCCGGGACACTGAAGCTTTCTTT.

The J gene is TRBJ1-2, the V gene TRBV20-1; possibly TRBD1 for D (5 bases). The CDR3 runs 11 residues. Trimming took 6 bases from V and 2 from J, leaving 7 bases between them. In germline, CDR1 is DFQATT, CDR2 SNEGSKA (reference sequence). CDR3 loop: CSARENYGYTF. For the CDR3, the DNA is TGCAGTGCCAGGGAAAACTATGGCTACACCTTC.

This chain links TRBV9 with TRBJ2-2, with 7 bases matching TRBD1. With V trimmed by 2 bases and J by 2 bases, 3 bases remained unmatched. This CDR3 comprises 15 residues. Germline V gives CDR1 SGDLS, CDR2 YYNGEE. The CDR3 bases are TGTGCCAGCAGCGTGGGGGACAGTAACACCGGGGAGCTGTTTTTT. Translation gives CASSVGDSNTGELFF.

The chain links TRBV4-3 to TRBJ1-3; D is ambiguous. The V end was cut by 0 bases, the J end by 0 bases, with 12 bases between. Germline V gives CDR1 LGHNA, CDR2 YSLEER. The length of the CDR3 is 17 residues. The DNA of the CDR3 is TGCGCCAGCAGCCAAGATTATACGACCTTCTCTGGAAACACCATATATTTT. This sequence encodes CASSQDYTTFSGNTIYF.

V gene TRBV18 combines with J gene TRBJ1-2, with no clear D. The CDR3 has 13 residues. Germline CDR1 and CDR2: KGHSH and LQKENI. V lost 0 bases to trimming and J lost 5 bases, with 7 bases between them. The CDR3 bases are TGTGCCAGCTCACCACCAATAGGGTATGGCTACACCTTC. Encoded protein: CASSPPIGYGYTF.

The V and J genes are TRBV18 and TRBJ2-5; D ambiguous. The V end was cut by 2 bases, the J end by 1 base, with 5 bases between. Germline V gene sequence: CDR1 KGHSH, CDR2 LQKENI. The CDR3 loop spans 13 amino acids. CDR3 in amino acids: CASSPSPQETQYF. The CDR3 DNA is TGTGCCAGCTCACCAAGTCCCCAAGAGACCCAGTACTTC.